This TCR beta chain is drawn from a study of spatial heterogeneity in lung cancer. The germline gives CDR1 SGHTA, CDR2 FQGTGA. V shed 11 bases and J shed 0 bases, with 10 bases lying between them. CDR3 size: 12 residues. This clonotype has a handful of counts. The antigen remains undetermined. The time point was: sample taken at primary tumor resection. The sequenced material consisted of unsorted whole RNA from tumor, nontumor lung or frozen PBMC. Donation came from over 60 patients with untreated early-stage non-small cell lung cancer. TCRdb re-analysed the 5' RACE reads in MiXCR, keeping a single row per CDR3 protein. The table shows fewer than 20,000 distinct CDR3 sequences, with approximately 18% occurring only once. The study, taken as a whole, reports: Ubiquitous expanded tumor TCRs surfaced in blood more at resection than they did at follow-up.

Material: PBMCs, obtained at surgery. This TCR was recovered from a male donor with early-stage non-small cell lung cancer. The chain links TRBV7-3 to TRBJ1-1; D unresolved. The CDR3 DNA sequence: TGTGCCGGACCATGGGTGAACACTGAAGCTTTCTTT. Protein product: CAGPWVNTEAFF.